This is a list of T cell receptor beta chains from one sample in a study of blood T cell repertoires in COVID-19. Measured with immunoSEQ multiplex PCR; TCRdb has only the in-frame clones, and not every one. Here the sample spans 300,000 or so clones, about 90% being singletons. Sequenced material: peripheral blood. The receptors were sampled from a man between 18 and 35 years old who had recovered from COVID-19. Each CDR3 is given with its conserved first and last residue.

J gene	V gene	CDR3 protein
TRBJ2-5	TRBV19	CASGTSGGVWETQYF
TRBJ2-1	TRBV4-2	CASSQGPAGTSSYNEQFF
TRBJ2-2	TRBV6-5	CASREREIIGELFF
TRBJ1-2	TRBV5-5	CASSPRDSGSYGYTF
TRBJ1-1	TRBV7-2	CASSLDRFLTEAFF
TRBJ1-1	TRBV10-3	CAISDPRQPEAFF
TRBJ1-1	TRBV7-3	CASSSGTGGNTEAFF
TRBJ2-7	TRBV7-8	CASSRRGSATYEQYF
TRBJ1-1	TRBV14	CASSQDHLTVTNTEAFF
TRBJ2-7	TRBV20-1	CSARQGYEQYF
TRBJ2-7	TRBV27	CASSLSANRGFSYEQYF
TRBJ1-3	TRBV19	CASWGAAGNTIYF
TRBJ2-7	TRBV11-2	CASSPGAYEQYF
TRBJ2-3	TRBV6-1	CASSGTSGIFGDTQYF